This record concerns one T cell receptor beta chain sequence. These data come from a study of blood T cells in healthy people across ages. A J-beta primer mix and a sample-barcoded 5' primer were used in a second PCR of roughly 6 to 11 cycles. CDR3-containing paired-end reads numbering at least 2.5 million came from each sample. TCRdb reprocessed the 5' RACE reads via MiXCR and lists one record per CDR3 protein. The table includes 650,000 to 900,000 distinct CDR3 sequences, 62% detected once. The V gene's germline CDR1 is MNHNS and CDR2 SASEGT. The CDR3 runs 14 residues. Between the trimmed V and J ends, which lost 7 bases and 0 bases, there was a span of 13 bases.

The sample taken for sequencing was blood. The chain uses TRBV6-1 and TRBJ2-7; D unresolved. The sequence came from a man aged 25 to 40 in good health. The CDR3 nucleotides read TGTGCCAGCACCCCTCTGGCCAGCTCCTACGAGCAGTACTTC. Amino acids: CASTPLASSYEQYF.